This TCR beta chain was identified in a study of T cell responses to AZD1222 COVID-19 vaccine. Study-wide findings and caveats: Among vaccine-associated CD4 TCRs, coverage spanned spike, with dominance at 160-218 and 743-854. Among the donors, most were white British and more were female, and clonal diversity was possibly underestimated. The peak T cell response came first, and repertoires were sampled only after it. Spike-specific TCR breadth and depth rose after two AZD1222 doses.

The germline CDR1 and CDR2 sequences are MDHEN and SYDVKM. The ends were cut back, 4 bases at V and 2 bases at J, with 16 bases in the middle. The CDR3 has 16 residues. Some clones are missing from TCRdb's copy, which holds only in-frame ones; the method was immunoSEQ multiplex PCR. The sample contains approximately 150,000 clones, 90% of which appear only once. About this clone itself: Its antigen is still unknown.

This receptor was identified in an adult who received the AZD1222 COVID-19 vaccine. The rearrangement joins TRBV28 to TRBJ2-3; maybe TRBD2 (5 bases). The sample here was peripheral blood, taken 28 days after the second AZD1222 dose. CDR3 loop: CASSSPRPGNTDTQYF. The DNA for the CDR3 is TGTGCCAGCAGTTCCCCTCGTCCGGGAAACACAGATACGCAGTATTTT.